The source of this TCR beta chain is a study of blood T cell repertoires in COVID-19. Study-level background: From T cells, B-cell-depleted T cells, or PBMCs came the material, which was cDNA or gDNA.

The protocol was immunoSEQ multiplex PCR, while the TCRdb copy is restricted to in-frame clones and leaves out a portion. Here the sample spans under 250,000 clones, approximately 85% being singletons. The CDR3 is made up of 15 amino acids. V was clipped by 7 bases and J by 0 bases; unmatched bases: 6. Germline V CDR1 and CDR2: SEHNR, FQNEAQ (reference sequence). Across 20 to 25 US areas, participants ranged in age from roughly 18 to 95 years. Clinical histories supplied by participants themselves formed the basis of cohort assignment. This sequence joins TRBV7-9 and TRBJ2-1; 7 positions match TRBD2. This clonotype was sampled from a woman aged 50 to 65 with acute COVID-19. The sequenced sample consisted of PBMCs or T cells enriched from blood (not recorded which). CDR3 nucleotides: TGTGCCAGCAAGGGCTGGACTAGCTCCTACAATGAGCAGTTCTTC. Translating it yields CASKGWTSSYNEQFF.